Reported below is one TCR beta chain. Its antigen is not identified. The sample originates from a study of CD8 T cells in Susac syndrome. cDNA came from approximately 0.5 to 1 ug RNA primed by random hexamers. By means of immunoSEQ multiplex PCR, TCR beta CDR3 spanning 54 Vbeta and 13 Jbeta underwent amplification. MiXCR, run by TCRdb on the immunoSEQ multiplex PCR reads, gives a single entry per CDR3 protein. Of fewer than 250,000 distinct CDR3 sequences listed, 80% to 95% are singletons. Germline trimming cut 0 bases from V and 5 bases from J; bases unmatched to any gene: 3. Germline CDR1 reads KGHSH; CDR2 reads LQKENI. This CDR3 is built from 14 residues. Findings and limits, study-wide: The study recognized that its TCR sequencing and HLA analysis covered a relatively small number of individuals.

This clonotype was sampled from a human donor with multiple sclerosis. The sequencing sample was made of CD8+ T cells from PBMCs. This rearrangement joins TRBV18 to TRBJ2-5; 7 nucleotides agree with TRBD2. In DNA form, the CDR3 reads TGTGCCAGCTCACCACCTCAGGGAGGGGAGACCCAGTACTTC. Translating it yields CASSPPQGGETQYF.